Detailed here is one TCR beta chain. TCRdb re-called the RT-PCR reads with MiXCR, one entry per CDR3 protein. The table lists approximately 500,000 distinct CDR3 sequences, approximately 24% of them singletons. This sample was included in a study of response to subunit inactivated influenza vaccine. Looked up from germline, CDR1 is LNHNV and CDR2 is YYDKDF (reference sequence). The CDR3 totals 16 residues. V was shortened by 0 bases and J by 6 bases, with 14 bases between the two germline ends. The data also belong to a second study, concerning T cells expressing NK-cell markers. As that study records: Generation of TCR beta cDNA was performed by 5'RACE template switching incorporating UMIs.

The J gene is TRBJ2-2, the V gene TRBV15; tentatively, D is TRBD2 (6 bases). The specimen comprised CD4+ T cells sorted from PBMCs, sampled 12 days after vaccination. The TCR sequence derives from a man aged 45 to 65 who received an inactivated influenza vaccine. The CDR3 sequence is CATSRDLTGGAGELFF. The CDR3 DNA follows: TGTGCCACCAGCAGAGATCTAACAGGAGGGGCCGGGGAGCTGTTTTTT.